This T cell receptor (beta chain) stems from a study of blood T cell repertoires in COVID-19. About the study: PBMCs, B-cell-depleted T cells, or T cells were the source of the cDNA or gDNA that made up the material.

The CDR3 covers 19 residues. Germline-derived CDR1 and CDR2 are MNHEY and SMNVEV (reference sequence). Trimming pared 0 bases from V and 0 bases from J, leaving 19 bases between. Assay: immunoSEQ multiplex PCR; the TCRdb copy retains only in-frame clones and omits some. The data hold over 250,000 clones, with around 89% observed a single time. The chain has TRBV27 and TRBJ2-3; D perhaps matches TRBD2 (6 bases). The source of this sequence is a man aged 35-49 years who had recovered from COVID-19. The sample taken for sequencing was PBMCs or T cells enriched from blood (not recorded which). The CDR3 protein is CASSLSIRRLAYSTDTQYF. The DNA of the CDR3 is TGTGCCAGCAGTTTATCCATAAGAAGGCTAGCGTATAGCACAGATACGCAGTATTTT.